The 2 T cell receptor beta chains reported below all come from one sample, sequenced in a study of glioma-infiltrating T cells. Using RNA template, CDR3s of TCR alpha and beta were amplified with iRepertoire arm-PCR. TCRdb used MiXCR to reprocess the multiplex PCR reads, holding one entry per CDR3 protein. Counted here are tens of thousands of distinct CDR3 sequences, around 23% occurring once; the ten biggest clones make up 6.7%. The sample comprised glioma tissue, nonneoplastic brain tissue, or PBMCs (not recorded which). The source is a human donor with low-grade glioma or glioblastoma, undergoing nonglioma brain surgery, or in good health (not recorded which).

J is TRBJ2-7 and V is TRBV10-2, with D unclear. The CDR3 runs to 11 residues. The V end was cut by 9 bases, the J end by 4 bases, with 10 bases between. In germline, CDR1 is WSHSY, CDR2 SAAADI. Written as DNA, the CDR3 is TGCGCCAGAAGCCTAGGGTACGAGCAGTACTTC. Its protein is CARSLGYEQYF.

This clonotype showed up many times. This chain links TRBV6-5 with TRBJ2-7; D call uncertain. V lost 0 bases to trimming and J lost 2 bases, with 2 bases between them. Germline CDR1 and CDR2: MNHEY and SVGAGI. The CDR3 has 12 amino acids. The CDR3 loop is CASSYSTYEQYF. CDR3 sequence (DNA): TGTGCCAGCAGTTACTCGACCTACGAGCAGTACTTC.